This record concerns one T cell receptor (beta chain) sequence. It lacks a known antigen. Per-base quality was not reported, and no clone a single base away is much larger than it. These data belong to a study of cytomegalovirus exposure and HLA in healthy donors (dated by TCRdb to the late 2010s). At the level of the whole study: According to an earlier analysis of a few hundred of the donors, 200 million or so T cells yielded approximately 120 million unique TCR beta sequences and 250 to 350 Gb of sequence data. Roughly 300 gigabases of sequencing data and 75 million to 85 million unique TCR sequences made up an early release that covered around 640 HLA-typed donors. Of the roughly 400 genotyped donors, approximately 82% fell in the genetic ancestry cluster associated with self-reported Caucasian donors. The study aimed to test whether signatures of past pathogen exposure could be identified by cataloging public T cell receptors. The study used immunosequencing to profile the T cell repertoires of 670 or so subjects and linked those repertoires to cytomegalovirus serostatus. A separate validation cohort of approximately 130 different subjects was used in addition to the roughly 670-subject first cohort. To predict cytomegalovirus infection status, the study brought together high-throughput TCR immunosequencing, statistical association of individual TCRs with disease status, and machine learning. A later analysis re-analyzed previously published TCR beta repertoires from about 730 donors and added high-resolution HLA genotyping to study TCR occurrence patterns. In the later analysis, no new phenotypic data were used to find candidate immune exposures; instead, reliance was placed on TCR beta sequences and their occurrence across donors. An earlier analysis of several hundred of the donors applied high-throughput TCR beta sequencing to assess whether each TCR beta V gene segment acted as functional or pseudogenic. Donor age, sex, ethnicity and CMV serostatus were compiled together with the repertoire data. A later genetic analysis took genome-wide SNP genotypes for about 65% of the roughly 670 donors and used that subset as a discovery cohort. Every discovery cohort repertoire had been produced on one sequencing platform. HLA typing included class I and class II loci at four-digit resolution. The number of donors typed differed by locus, with roughly 620-630 for A, B, C, DRB1 and DQB1, 522 for DQA1, under 610 for DPA1, and some 440 for DPB1. Four or five DR-DQ haplotypes were handled as single units for association and clustering because linkage in the cohort was strong. On average, around 200,000 unique TCR beta nucleotide sequences were sequenced per donor among 300 to 500 genotyped donors of the cohort, with roughly a sixth of those sequences being non-productive.

Per the germline V gene, MNHEY is the CDR1 and SVGAGI is the CDR2. V lost 5 bases and J lost 2 bases; the stretch between them is 9 bases long. The CDR3 runs 13 residues from the cysteine to the phenylalanine. CDR3 DNA only is kept here, 39 bases in frame from base 1. Receptor amplification or capture employed the immunoSEQ multiplex PCR assay. The multiplex PCR relied on a mix of 60 forward primers for TCR Vbeta segments and 13 reverse primers for TCR Jbeta segments. Amplification of the CDR3 region of rearranged TCR beta genes was performed with a multiplex PCR assay on genomic DNA. The amplified TCR beta libraries were sequenced on the Illumina HiSeq System as 87-base-pair reads. In the source study's methods: In a later analysis, 70 million to 95 million unique TCR beta chains were counted across the roughly 610 repertoires, and about 9.9 million of these chains were shared by at least two donors. To remove PCR and sequencing errors, raw reads were error-corrected and collapsed into unique sequences using a nearest-neighbor algorithm that merged closely related sequences. V, D and J gene segments were assigned by aligning CDR3 sequences to IMGT reference sequences. Each retained sequence needed at least a six-nucleotide match to both a V gene segment and a J gene segment. Rearrangements were classified as productive when the CDR3 lacked stop codons and remained in frame with V and J, and all other rearrangements were classified as non-productive. Following IMGT convention, CDR3 was defined as the stretch from the second conserved V-encoded cysteine up to the conserved J-encoded phenylalanine. The earlier analysis of roughly 590 of the donors excluded sequences that lacked an unambiguous match to a single V gene segment. In an earlier analysis of approximately 560 of the donors, a V segment was called functional when productive rearrangements were above 56.7%, and segregating when the standard deviation between donors exceeded 5%. To diagnose cytomegalovirus status from the catalog of TCR beta chain sequences, a statistical classification framework was built. In a later analysis, V and J genes were assigned by comparing TCR nucleotide sequences against IMGT/GENE-DB human TR gene sequences. In a later analysis, CDR3 sequences and most-parsimonious VDJ recombination scenarios were assigned using the TCRdist pipeline. In a later analysis, each TCR beta chain was defined by its CDR3 amino acid sequence together with its V-gene family, and reads lacking a unique V-gene family were excluded. In a later analysis, 450 to 600 highly shared, low-generation-probability nucleotide sequences were removed to address suspected cross-contamination and a sequencing artifact. A later analysis calculated a clonal expansion index for each public chain from normalized within-repertoire ranks of inferred template counts. In a later analysis, generation probabilities were computed using a VDJ recombination model fitted to out-of-frame rearrangements, and the results were checked against IGoR. In a later analysis, hypergeometric tests were used to score TCR-TCR, TCR-HLA and TCR-CMV co-occurrence, with a repertoire-size bias correction applied to TCR pairs. False discovery rates were estimated in a later analysis by permuting HLA or CMV assignments 20 times. In a later analysis, co-occurring TCRs were grouped using DBSCAN, with TCRdist sequence similarity added in when clustering inside HLA-allele-positive subsets. Repertoires with fewer than 30,000 or more than 120,000 public chains, plus five repertoires with anomalous nucleotide sharing, were excluded from co-occurrence clustering. TCRdb mirrors the immuneACCESS table, restricted to in-frame sequences. Some clones are absent from its copies; in checked studies, under half trace to an unresolved V gene, and the reason for the others is unknown. V and J calls and clone size follow that table, whereas D and trimming were derived from the DNA. This sample is represented by about 270,000 clones; roughly 89% of them were singletons. The top ten constitute 3.5% to 4.5% of the sample.

The cohort was made up of under 800 healthy bone marrow donors. At the time of sampling, all cohort members were nominally healthy, though unrecorded immune exposures were likely present. The donor was CMV seropositive and was included in the group of 270 or so seropositive cohort members. Each donor provided a peripheral blood sample, and peripheral blood mononuclear cells were used for TCR beta sequencing. The Qiagen DNeasy Blood Extraction Kit was used to extract genomic DNA from the blood cell samples. What the research found in general, with its limitations: Seventeen rarely observed V segments, including chromosome 9 orphons, were excluded from the earlier analysis of some 590 of the donors because counts were too low. Presence/absence analyses assumed roughly uniform sequencing depth across donors, an assumption that may not hold. The study listed 164 TCR beta chains as associated with cytomegalovirus. A further reported finding was that TCR beta sequences accurately predicted the HLA-A and HLA-B alleles for most subjects in the first cohort. In an earlier analysis of about 550 of the donors, most TCR beta V segments were observed in productive rearrangements about 87% or about 30% of the time, broadly matching IMGT annotations. Across donors, most TCR sequences were observed very rarely, whereas some public TCRs were present in many individuals. A later genetic analysis reported fewer N-insertions in productive TCRs among donors in an Asian-associated ancestry cluster than the roughly 700-donor mean. In both the original and validation cohorts, the classifier was reported to diagnose cytomegalovirus status with high specificity and sensitivity. The 87-base-pair reads could not distinguish some IMGT-functional V segments, including TRBV6-2 and TRBV6-3, so those segments were excluded. Compared with equally common non-associated chains, HLA-associated TCR beta chains in a later analysis were more clonally expanded and had lower generation probabilities. At a false discovery rate of 0.05, a later analysis linked about 17,000 TCR beta sequences to specific HLA alleles. In a later analysis, most CMV-associated TCR beta chains were found to appear HLA-restricted, with HLA associations seemingly driven largely by CMV exposure. Correlated functional status among segregating V segments might reflect linkage disequilibrium, but an unknown experimental factor could not be ruled out. The only immune exposure information available for the cohort was CMV serostatus. In vitro tests confirmed that three of the cytomegalovirus-associated TCR beta chains recognize cytomegalovirus antigens. In a later genetic analysis, a missense DCLRE1C variant was associated with V-gene and J-gene trimming of TCR beta chains, and the association was replicated in an independent cohort. It was suggested by the authors that the approach could potentially be generalized to other disease states and immunological phenotypes. According to a later analysis, TCR association rates differed among HLA loci, with DRB1 alleles showing the most associated TCRs and HLA-C alleles showing the fewest. Because some donors lacked HLA typing at each locus, the association tests relied only on the typed subset. In this cohort, only TCR beta chains were sequenced, and detectable features were limited by the absence of alpha or paired-chain data. When HLA alleles, especially DR and DQ, strongly co-occurred, TCR associations were difficult to assign to individual alleles. Several of the top co-occurrence clusters appeared to be linked to parvovirus B19, influenza, CMV and Epstein-Barr virus, according to a later analysis. The sequencing pipeline was judged likely to have produced a cluster of highly shared sequence variants as a technical artifact.

This TCR was sampled from a man aged 35 to 55 in good health and CMV-seropositive. The sequencing input was PBMCs. The chain is encoded by TRBV6-5 joined to TRBJ1-1, and possibly TRBD1, on 6 matching bases. The DNA reads as follows: TGTGCCAGCAGTAAACAGGGAAACACTGAAGCTTTCTTT. Translated, it reads CASSKQGNTEAFF.